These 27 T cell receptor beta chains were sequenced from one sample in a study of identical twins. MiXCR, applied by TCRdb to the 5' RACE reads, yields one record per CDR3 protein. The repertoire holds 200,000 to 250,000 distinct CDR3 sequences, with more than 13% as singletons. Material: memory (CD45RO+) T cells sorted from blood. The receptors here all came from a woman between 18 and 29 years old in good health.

This chain's CDR3 is CASSQDWADYTEAFF. CDR3 in DNA: TGTGCCAGCAGCCAAGATTGGGCGGACTACACTGAAGCTTTCTTT. V gene TRBV3-1 combines with J gene TRBJ1-1; D is ambiguous. This CDR3 has 15 amino acids. V gave up 0 bases and J gave up 3 bases, with 11 bases separating them. The germline V gene has CDR1 LGHDT and CDR2 YNNKEL (reference sequence).

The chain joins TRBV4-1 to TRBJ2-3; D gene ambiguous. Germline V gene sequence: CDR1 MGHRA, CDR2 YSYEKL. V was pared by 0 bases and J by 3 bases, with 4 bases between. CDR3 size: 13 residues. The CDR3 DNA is TGCGCCAGCAGCCAAGAACAGACAGATACGCAGTATTTT. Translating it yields CASSQEQTDTQYF.

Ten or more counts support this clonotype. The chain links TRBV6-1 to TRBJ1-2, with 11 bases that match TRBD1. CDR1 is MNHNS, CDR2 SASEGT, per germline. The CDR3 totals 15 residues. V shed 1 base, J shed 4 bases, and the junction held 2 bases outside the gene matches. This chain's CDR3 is CASSEEGTGGYGYTF. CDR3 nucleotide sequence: TGTGCCAGCAGTGAAGAGGGGACAGGGGGCTATGGCTACACCTTC.

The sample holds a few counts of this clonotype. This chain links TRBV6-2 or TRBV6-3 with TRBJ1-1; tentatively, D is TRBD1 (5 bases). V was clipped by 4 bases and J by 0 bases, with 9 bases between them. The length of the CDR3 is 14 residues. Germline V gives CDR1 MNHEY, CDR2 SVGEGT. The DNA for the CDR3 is TGTGCCAGCAGTTTAAAGGGGATGAACACTGAAGCTTTCTTT. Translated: CASSLKGMNTEAFF.

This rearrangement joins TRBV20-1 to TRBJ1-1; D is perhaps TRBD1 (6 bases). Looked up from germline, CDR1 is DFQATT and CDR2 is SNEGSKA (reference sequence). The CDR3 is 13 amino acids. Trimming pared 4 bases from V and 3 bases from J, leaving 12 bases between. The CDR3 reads CSAKAGADTEAFF. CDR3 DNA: TGCAGTGCTAAAGCGGGGGCGGACACTGAAGCTTTCTTT.

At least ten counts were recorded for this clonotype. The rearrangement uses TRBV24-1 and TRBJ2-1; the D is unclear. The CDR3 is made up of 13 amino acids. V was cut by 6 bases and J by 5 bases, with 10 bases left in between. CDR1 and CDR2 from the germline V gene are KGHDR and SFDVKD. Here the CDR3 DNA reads TGTGCCACCAGTAACACGAACGACAATGAGCAGTTCTTC. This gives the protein CATSNTNDNEQFF.

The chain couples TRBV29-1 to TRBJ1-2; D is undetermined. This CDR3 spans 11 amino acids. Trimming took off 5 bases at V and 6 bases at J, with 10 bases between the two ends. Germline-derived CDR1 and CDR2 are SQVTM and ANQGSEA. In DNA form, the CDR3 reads TGCAGCGTTCAGGAAAGGAATGGCTACACCTTC. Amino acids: CSVQERNGYTF.

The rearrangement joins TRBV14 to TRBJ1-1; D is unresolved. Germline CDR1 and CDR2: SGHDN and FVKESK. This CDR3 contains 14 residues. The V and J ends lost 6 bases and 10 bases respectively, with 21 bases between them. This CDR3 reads CASRQKRTVVLAFF. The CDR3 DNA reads TGTGCCAGCAGGCAGAAACGGACGGTGGTATTAGCTTTCTTT.

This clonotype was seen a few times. DNA of the CDR3: TGTGCCAGCAGCTTAGATCCGCGATCCAATCAGCCCCAGCATTTT. It translates to CASSLDPRSNQPQHF. This chain joins TRBV7-2 and TRBJ1-5, with D hard to call. Germline CDR1 reads SGHTA; CDR2 reads FQGNSA. Trimming stripped 1 base from V and 3 bases from J, with 10 bases between. The CDR3 contains 15 residues.

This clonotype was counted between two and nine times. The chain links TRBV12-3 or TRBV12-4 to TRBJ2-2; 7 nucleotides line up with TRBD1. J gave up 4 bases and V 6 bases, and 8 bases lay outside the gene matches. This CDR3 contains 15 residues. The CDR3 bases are TGTGCCAGCAGCCCATCGACAGGGTTCACCGGGGAGCTGTTTTTT. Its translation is CASSPSTGFTGELFF.

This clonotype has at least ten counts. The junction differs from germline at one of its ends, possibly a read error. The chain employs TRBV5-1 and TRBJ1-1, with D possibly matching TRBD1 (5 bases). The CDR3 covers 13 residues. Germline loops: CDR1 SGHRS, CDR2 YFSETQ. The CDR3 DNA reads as TGTGCCAGCAGTTTAGACCAGGGCACTGAAGCTTTCTTT. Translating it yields CASSLDQGTEAFF.

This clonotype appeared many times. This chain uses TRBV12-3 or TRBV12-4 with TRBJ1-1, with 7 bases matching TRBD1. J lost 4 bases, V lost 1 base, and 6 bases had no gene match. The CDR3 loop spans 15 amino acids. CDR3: CASSLEARGGTEAFF. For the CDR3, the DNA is TGTGCCAGCAGTTTAGAGGCCAGGGGGGGCACTGAAGCTTTCTTT.

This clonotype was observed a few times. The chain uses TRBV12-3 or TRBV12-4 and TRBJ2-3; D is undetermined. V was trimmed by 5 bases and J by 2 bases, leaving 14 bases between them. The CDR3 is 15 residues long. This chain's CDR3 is CASSPRPTPTDTQYF. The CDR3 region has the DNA TGTGCCAGCAGTCCCAGACCTACGCCCACAGATACGCAGTATTTT.

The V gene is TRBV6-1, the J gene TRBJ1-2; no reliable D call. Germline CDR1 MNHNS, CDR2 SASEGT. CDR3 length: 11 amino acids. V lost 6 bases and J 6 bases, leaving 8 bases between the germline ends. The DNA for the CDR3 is TGTGCCAGCAGCGGGGTCGATGGCTACACCTTC. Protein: CASSGVDGYTF.

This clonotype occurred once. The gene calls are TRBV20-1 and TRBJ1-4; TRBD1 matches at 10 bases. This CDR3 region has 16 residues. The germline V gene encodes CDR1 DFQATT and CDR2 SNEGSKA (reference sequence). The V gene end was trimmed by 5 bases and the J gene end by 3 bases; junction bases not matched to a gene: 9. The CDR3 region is CSAGETGGRSNEKLFF. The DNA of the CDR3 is TGCAGTGCTGGGGAGACAGGGGGCCGGTCTAATGAAAAACTGTTTTTT.

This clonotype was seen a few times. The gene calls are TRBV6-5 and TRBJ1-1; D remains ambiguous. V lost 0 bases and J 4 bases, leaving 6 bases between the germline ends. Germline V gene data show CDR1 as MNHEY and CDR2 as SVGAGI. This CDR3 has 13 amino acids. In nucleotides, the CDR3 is TGTGCCAGCAGTTACTCGATGGGCACTGAAGCTTTCTTT. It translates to CASSYSMGTEAFF.

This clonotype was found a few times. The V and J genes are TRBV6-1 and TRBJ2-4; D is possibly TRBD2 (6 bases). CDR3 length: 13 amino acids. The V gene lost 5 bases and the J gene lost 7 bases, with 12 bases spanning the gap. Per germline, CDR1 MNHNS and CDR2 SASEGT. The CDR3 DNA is TGTGCCAGCAGTCCGACTAGTAAGAACATTCAGTACTTC. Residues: CASSPTSKNIQYF.

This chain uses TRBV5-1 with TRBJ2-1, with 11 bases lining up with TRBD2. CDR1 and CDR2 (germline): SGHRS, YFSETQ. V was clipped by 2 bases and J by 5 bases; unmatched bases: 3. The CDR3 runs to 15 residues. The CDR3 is CASSFIAGGDNEQFF. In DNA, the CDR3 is TGCGCCAGCAGCTTTATAGCGGGAGGGGACAATGAGCAGTTCTTC.

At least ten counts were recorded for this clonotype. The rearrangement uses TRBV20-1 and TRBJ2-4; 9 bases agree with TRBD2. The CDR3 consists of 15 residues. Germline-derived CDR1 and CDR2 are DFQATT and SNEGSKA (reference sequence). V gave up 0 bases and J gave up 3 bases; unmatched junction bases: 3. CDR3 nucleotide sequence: TGCAGTGCTAGAGATCCGCGGGGGGGCAAAAACATTCAGTACTTC. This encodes CSARDPRGGKNIQYF.

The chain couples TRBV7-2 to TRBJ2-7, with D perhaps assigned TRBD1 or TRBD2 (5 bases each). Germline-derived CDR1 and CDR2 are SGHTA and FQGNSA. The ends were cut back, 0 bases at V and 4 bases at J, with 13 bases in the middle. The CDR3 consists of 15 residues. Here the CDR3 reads CASSLARGPGYEQYF. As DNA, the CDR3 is TGTGCCAGCAGCTTAGCGAGGGGACCAGGGTACGAGCAGTACTTC.

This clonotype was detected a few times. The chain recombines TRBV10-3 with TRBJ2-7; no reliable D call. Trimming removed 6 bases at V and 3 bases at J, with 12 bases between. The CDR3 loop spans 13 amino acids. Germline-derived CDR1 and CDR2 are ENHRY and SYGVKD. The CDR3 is CAIRDEQLYEQYF. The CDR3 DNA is TGTGCCATCAGGGACGAACAGCTCTACGAGCAGTACTTC.

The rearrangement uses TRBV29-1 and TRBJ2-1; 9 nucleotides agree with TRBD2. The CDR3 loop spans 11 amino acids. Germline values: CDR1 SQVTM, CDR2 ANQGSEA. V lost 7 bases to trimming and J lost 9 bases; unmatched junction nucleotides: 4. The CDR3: CSATAGGEQFF. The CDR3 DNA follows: TGCAGCGCTACAGCGGGGGGTGAGCAGTTCTTC.

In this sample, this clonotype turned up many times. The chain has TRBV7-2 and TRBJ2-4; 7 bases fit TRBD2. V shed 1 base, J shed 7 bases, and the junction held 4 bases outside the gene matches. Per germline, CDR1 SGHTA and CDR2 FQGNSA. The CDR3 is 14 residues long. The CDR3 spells CASSLELAMNIQYF. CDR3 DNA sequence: TGTGCCAGCAGCTTAGAACTAGCGATGAACATTCAGTACTTC.

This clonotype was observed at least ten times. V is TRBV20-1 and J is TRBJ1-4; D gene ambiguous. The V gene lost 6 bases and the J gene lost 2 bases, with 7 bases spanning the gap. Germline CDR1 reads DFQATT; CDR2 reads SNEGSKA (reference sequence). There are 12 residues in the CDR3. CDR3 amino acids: CSAGHTNEKLFF. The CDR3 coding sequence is TGCAGTGCCGGGCATACTAATGAAAAACTGTTTTTT.

This CDR3 reads CASSVRYGETGYNEQFF. CDR3 nucleotides: TGTGCCAGCAGCGTCCGGTATGGGGAAACTGGCTACAATGAGCAGTTCTTC. V usage is TRBV6-2 or TRBV6-3 and J usage is TRBJ2-1; D is uncertain. This CDR3 is built from 17 residues. The V and J ends lost 6 bases and 3 bases respectively, with 21 bases between them. Germline V gives CDR1 MNHEY, CDR2 SVGEGT.

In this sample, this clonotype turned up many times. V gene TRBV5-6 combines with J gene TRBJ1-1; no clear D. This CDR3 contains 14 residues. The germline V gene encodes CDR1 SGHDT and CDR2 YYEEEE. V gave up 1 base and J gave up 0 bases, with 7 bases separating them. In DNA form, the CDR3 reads TGTGCCAGCAGCTTGATAGTCGTGAACACTGAAGCTTTCTTT. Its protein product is CASSLIVVNTEAFF.

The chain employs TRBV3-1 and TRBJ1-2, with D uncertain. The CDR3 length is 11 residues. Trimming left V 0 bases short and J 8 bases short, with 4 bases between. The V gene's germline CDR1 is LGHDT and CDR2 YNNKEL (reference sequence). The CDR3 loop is CASSQDGGYTF. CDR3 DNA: TGTGCCAGCAGCCAAGATGGAGGCTACACCTTC.